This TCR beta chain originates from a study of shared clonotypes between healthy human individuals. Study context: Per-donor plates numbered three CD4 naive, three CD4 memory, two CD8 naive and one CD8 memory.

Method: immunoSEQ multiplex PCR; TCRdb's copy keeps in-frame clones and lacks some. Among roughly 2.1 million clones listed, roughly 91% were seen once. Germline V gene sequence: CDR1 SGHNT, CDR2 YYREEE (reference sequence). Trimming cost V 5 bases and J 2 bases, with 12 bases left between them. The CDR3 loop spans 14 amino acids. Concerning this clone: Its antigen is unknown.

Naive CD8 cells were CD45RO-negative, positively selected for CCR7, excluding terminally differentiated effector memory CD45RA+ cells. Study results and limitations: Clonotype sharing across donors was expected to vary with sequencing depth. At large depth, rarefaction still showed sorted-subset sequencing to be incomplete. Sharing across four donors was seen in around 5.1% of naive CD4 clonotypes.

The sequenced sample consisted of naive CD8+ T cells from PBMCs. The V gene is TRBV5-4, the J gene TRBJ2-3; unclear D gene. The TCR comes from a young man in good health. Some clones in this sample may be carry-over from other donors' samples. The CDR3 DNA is TGTGCCAGCAGTGATCTAGTGACCACAGATACGCAGTATTTT. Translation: CASSDLVTTDTQYF.